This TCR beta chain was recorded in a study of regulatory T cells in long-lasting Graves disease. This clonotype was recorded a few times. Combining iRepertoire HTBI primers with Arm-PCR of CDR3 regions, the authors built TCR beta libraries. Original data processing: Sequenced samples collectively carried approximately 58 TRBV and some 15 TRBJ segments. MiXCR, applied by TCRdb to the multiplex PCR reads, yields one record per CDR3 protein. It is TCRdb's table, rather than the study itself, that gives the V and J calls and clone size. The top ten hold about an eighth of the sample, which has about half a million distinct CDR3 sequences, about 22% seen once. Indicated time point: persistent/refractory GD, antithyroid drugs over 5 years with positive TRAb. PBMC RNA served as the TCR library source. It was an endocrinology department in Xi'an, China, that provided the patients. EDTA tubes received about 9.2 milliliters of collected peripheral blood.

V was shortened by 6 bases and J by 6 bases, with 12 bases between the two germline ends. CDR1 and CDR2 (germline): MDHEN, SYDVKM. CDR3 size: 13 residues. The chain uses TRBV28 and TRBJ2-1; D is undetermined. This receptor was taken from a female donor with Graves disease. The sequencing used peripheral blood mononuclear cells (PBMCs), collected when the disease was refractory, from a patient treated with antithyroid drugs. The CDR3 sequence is CASSADRLNEQFF. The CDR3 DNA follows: TGTGCCAGCAGCGCGGACCGGCTCAATGAGCAGTTCTTC.